This entry describes one T cell receptor beta chain. Its antigen remains unknown. This sample is drawn from a study of human CD8 memory T cell subsets. The CDR3 has 13 amino acids. Germline-derived CDR1 and CDR2 are MNHNS and SASEGT. Notes on the study in general: This study determined the sequences of T cell receptor beta chains and of no other chains.

Making the TCR beta libraries relied on UMI-labeled 5' RACE. TCRdb re-called the 5' RACE reads and gives one entry per CDR3 protein, without DNA. The ten top clones account for less than 25%, within a sample of approximately 10,000 distinct CDR3 sequences. Material for sequencing was CD8+ stem-like memory T cells (TSCM and TCM) sorted from PBMCs. Subset here: stem-like memory CD8 T cells (TSTEM), CCR7+ PD-1- TIGIT-. The chain links TRBV6-1 to TRBJ2-1; with no DNA, the TCRdb D assignment of TRBD2 cannot be verified. This clonotype originated in a human donor in good health. CDR3 amino acids: CASTPAVNNEQFF.